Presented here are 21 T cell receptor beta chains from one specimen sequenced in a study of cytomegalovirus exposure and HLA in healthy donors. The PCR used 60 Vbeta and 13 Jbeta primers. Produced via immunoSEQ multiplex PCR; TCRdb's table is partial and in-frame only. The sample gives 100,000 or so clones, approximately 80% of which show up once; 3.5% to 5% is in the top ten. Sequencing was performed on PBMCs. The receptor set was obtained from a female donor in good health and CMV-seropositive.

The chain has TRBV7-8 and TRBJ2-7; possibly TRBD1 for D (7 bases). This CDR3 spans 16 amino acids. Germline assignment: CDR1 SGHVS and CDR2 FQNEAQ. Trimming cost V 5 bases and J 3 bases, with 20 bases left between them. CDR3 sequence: CASSLQGGLFLYEQYF. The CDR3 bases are TGTGCCAGCAGCCTCCAGGGGGGCCTTTTCCTCTACGAGCAGTACTTC.

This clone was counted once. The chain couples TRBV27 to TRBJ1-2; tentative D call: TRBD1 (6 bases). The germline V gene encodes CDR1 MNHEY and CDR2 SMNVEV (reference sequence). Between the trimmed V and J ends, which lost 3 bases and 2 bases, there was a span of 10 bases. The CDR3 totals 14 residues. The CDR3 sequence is CASSLAQGNYGYTF. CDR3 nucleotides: TGTGCCAGCAGTTTGGCACAGGGAAACTATGGCTACACCTTC.

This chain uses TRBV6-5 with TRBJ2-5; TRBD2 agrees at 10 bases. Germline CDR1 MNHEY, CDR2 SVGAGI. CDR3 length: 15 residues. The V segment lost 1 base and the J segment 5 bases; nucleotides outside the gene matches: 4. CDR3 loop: CASSYWGLALETQYF. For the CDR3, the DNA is TGTGCCAGCAGTTACTGGGGACTAGCGTTGGAGACCCAGTACTTC.

The CDR3 bases are TGCGCCAGCAGCTTGGCGGGGGGATCAGGAGAGACCCAGTACTTC. Its translation: CASSLAGGSGETQYF. J is TRBJ2-5 and V is TRBV5-1, with TRBD2 matching 7 bases. V was clipped by 0 bases and J by 4 bases; unmatched bases: 6. The V gene's germline CDR1 is SGHRS and CDR2 YFSETQ. The CDR3 covers 15 residues.

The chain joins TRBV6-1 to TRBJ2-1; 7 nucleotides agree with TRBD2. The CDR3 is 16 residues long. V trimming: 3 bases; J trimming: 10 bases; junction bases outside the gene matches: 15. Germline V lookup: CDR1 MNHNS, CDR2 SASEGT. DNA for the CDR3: TGTGCCAGCAGTGAGTGGGGCGGGGACTACAATGCGGAGCAGTTCTTC. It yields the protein CASSEWGGDYNAEQFF.

CDR3 loop: CASSQDRGTTEAFF. For the CDR3, the DNA is TGTGCCAGCAGCCAAGACAGGGGGACCACTGAAGCTTTCTTT. This chain links TRBV4-2 with TRBJ1-1, with 7 bases that match TRBD1. In germline, CDR1 is LGHNA, CDR2 YNFKEQ. This CDR3 is 14 amino acids long. V gave up 0 bases and J gave up 4 bases; unmatched junction bases: 2.

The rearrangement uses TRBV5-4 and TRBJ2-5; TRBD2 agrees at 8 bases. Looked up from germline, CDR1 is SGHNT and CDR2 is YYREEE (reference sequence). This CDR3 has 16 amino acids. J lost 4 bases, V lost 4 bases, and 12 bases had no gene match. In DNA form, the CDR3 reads TGTGCCAGCAGCCCAGGCGGGGGGCGAAGGGGAGAGACCCAGTACTTC. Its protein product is CASSPGGGRRGETQYF.

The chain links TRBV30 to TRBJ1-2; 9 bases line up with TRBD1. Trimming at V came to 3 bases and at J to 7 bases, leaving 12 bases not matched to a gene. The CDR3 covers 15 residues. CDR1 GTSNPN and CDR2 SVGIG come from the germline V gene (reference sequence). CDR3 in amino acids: CAWSPAGTGMSGYTF. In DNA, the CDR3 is TGTGCCTGGAGCCCTGCCGGGACAGGGATGAGTGGCTACACCTTC.

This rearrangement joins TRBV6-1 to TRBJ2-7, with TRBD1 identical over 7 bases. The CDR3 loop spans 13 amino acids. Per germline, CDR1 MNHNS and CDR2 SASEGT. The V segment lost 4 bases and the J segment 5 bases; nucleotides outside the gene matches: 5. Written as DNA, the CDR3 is TGTGCCAGCAGTGCCCGACAGGGCGACGAGCAGTACTTC. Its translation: CASSARQGDEQYF.

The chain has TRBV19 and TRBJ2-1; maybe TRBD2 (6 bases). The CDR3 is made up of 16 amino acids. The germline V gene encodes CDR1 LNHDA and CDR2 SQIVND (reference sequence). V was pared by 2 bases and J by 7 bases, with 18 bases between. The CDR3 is CASSITTGVGGNEQFF. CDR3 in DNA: TGTGCCAGTAGTATAACTACGGGAGTAGGAGGGAATGAGCAGTTCTTC.

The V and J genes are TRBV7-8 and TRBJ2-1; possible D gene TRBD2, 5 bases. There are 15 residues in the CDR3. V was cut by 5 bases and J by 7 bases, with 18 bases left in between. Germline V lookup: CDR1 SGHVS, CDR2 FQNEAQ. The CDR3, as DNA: TGTGCCAGCAGCAGACAACCCTCAGCGGTGAATGAGCAGTTCTTC. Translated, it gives CASSRQPSAVNEQFF.

In nucleotides, the CDR3 is TGTGCCAGCAGCTCCCAGGGGGCCCTTGGTAATGAGCAGTTCTTC. This encodes CASSSQGALGNEQFF. The chain links TRBV7-9 to TRBJ2-1, with TRBD1 matching over 8 bases. Germline V gene sequence: CDR1 SEHNR, CDR2 FQNEAQ (reference sequence). The CDR3 length is 15 residues. V was clipped by 4 bases and J by 7 bases; unmatched bases: 9.

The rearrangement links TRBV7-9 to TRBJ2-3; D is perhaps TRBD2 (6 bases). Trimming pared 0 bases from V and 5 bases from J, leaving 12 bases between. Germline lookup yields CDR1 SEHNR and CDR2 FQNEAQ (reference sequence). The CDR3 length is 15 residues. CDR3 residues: CASSLAHGGGDTQYF. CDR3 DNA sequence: TGTGCCAGCAGCTTAGCGCACGGGGGTGGAGATACGCAGTATTTT. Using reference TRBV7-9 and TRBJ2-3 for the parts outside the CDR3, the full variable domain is DTGVSQNPRHKITKRGQNVTFRCDPISEHNRLYWYRQTLGQGPEFLTYFQNEAQLEKSRLLSDRFSAERPKGSFSTLEIQRTEQGDSAMYLCASSLAHGGGDTQYFGPGTRLTVL.

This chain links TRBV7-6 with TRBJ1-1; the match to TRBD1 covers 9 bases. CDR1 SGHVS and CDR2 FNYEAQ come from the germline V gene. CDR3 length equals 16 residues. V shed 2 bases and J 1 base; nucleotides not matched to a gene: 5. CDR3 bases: TGTGCCAGCAGCTTACGCCGGGACAGGGCGAACACTGAAGCTTTCTTT. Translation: CASSLRRDRANTEAFF.

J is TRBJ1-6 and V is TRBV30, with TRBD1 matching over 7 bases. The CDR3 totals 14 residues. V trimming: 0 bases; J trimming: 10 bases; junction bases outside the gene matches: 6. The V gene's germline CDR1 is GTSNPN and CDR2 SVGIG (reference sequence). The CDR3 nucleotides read TGTGCCTGGAGTGTGATGACAGGGATCTCACCCCTCCACTTT. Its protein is CAWSVMTGISPLHF.

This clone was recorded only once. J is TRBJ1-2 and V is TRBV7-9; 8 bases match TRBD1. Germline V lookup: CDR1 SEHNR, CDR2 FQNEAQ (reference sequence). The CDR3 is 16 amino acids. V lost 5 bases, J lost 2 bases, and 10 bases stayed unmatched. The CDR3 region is CASSLRGQGLNYGYTF. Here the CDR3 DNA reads TGTGCCAGCAGCCTACGAGGACAGGGACTAAACTATGGCTACACCTTC. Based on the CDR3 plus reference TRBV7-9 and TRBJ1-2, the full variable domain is DTGVSQNPRHKITKRGQNVTFRCDPISEHNRLYWYRQTLGQGPEFLTYFQNEAQLEKSRLLSDRFSAERPKGSFSTLEIQRTEQGDSAMYLCASSLRGQGLNYGYTFGSGTRLTVV.

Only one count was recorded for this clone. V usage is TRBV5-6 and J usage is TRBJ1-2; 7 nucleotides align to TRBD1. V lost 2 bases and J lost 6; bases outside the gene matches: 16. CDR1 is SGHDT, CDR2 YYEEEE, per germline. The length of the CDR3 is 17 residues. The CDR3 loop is CASSFPPPTGSRNGYTF. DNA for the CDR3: TGTGCCAGCAGCTTTCCCCCGCCGACAGGGTCCAGAAATGGCTACACCTTC.

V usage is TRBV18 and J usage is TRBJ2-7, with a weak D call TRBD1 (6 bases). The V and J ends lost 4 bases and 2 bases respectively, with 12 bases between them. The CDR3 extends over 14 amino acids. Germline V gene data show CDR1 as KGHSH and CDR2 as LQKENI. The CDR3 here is CASSLDSSTYEQYF. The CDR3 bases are TGTGCCAGCTCACTGGACAGTTCTACCTACGAGCAGTACTTC.

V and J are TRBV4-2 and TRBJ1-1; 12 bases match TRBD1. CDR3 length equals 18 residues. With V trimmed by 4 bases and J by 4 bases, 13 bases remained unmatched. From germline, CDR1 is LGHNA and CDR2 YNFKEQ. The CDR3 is CASSPKGGTGGSGTEAFF. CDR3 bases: TGTGCCAGCAGCCCGAAGGGAGGGACAGGGGGCTCGGGCACTGAAGCTTTCTTT.

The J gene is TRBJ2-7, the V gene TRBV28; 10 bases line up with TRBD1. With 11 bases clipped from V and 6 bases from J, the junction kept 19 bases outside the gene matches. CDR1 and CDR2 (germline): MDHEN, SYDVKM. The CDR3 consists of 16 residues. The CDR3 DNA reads TGTGCCGCCGGGGGACAGGGGATGATCCAGATTACCGAGCAGTACTTC. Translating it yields CAAGGQGMIQITEQYF.

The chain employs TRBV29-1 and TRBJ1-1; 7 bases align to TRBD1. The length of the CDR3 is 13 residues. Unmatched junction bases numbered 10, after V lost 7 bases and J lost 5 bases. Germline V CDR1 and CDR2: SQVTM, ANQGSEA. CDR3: CSASGGEGTEAFF. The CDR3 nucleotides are TGCAGCGCCTCAGGGGGAGAGGGGACTGAAGCTTTCTTT.